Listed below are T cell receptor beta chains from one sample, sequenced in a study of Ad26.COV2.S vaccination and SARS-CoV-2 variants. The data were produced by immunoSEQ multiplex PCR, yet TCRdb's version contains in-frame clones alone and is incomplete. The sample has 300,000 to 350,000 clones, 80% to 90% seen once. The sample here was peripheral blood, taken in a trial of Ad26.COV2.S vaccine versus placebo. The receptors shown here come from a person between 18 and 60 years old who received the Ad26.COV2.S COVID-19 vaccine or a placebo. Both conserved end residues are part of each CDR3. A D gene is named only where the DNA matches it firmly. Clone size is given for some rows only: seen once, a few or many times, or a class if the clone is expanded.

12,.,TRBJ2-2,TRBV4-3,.,TGCGCCAGCAGCCAAGATGGCGGGGAGCTGTTTTTT,CASSQDGGELFF
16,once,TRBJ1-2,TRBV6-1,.,TGTGCCAGCAGTGAAAGCGGTATTCCGGGGTTCTCGGGCTACACCTTC,CASSESGIPGFSGYTF
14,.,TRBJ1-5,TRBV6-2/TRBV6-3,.,TGTGCCAGCAGTTTAGGAACAAGCAATCAGCCCCAGCATTTT,CASSLGTSNQPQHF
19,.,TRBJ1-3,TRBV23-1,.,TGCGCCAGCAGTCATCCCCCTCTTGGAGCCCTTTTCTCTGGAAACACCATATATTTT,CASSHPPLGALFSGNTIYF
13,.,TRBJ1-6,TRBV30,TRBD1,TGTGCCTGGCGGGACAGGGGCAGATCACCCCTCCACTTT,CAWRDRGRSPLHF
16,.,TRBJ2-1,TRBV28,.,TGTGCCAGCAGTTTAGTGGACTACGGAGTCTACAATGAGCAGTTCTTC,CASSLVDYGVYNEQFF
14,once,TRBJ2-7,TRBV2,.,TGTGCCAGCAGTGGCGGAAATAATGCCTACGAGCAGTACTTC,CASSGGNNAYEQYF
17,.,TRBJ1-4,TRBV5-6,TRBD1,TGTGCCAGCAGCACCGGACAGGGGCTTGCAACTAATGAAAAACTGTTTTTT,CASSTGQGLATNEKLFF
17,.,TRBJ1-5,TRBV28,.,TGTGCCAGCAGTCCCCTCGCAGGGCCTGGTAGCAATCAGCCCCAGCATTTT,CASSPLAGPGSNQPQHF
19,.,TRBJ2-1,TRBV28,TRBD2,TGTGCCAGCAGTTTATGGGAGCTAGCGGTGCCGAGCTCCTACAATGAGCAGTTCTTC,CASSLWELAVPSSYNEQFF
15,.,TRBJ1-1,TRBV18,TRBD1,TGTGCCAGCTCAAGGGGACAGCACATGAACACTGAAGCTTTCTTT,CASSRGQHMNTEAFF
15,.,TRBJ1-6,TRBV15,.,TGTGCCACCAGCAGTAAGGGGGACCCGGGTTCACCCCTCCACTTT,CATSSKGDPGSPLHF
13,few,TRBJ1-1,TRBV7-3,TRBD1,TGTGCCAGCAAAACAGGGGTGAACACTGAAGCTTTCTTT,CASKTGVNTEAFF
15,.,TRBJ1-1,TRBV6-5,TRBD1,TGTGCCAGCAGATGGGACAGAAGGGATTCCACTGAAGCTTTCTTT,CASRWDRRDSTEAFF
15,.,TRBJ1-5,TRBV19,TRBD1,TGTGCCAGTACTCGGGACAGGGGGTTTAATCAGCCCCAGCATTTT,CASTRDRGFNQPQHF
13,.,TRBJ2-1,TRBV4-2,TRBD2,TGTGCCAGCAGCCTAGGGACTAGTAATGAGCAGTTCTTC,CASSLGTSNEQFF
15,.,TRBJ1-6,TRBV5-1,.,TGCGCCAGCAGCTTGAGCCCGGAAGATAATTCACCCCTCCACTTT,CASSLSPEDNSPLHF
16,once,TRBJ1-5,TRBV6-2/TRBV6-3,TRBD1,TGTGCCAGCAGTTACTCGATGGGACAGGGGATTCAGCCCCAGCATTTT,CASSYSMGQGIQPQHF
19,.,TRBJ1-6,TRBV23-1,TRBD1,TGCGCCAGCAGTCAACCCCCCCCGGGACAGCACCAGCGCAATTCACCCCTCCACTTT,CASSQPPPGQHQRNSPLHF
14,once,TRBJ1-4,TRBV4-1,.,TGCGCCAGCAGCCAGGGGGGGGCGGGTGAAAAACTGTTTTTT,CASSQGGAGEKLFF
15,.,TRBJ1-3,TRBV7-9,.,TGTGCCAGCAGCTCCCTAGACAGCTCTGGAAACACCATATATTTT,CASSSLDSSGNTIYF
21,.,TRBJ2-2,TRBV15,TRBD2,TGTGCCACCAGCAGAGGGTTTATTTGGACTAGCGGGACGACGAACACCGGGGAGCTGTTTTTT,CATSRGFIWTSGTTNTGELFF
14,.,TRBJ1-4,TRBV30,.,TGTGCCTGGAGTGTAAGGAGGCTTAATGAAAAACTGTTTTTT,CAWSVRRLNEKLFF
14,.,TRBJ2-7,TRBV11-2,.,TGTGCCAGCAGCTACAGGTCCCCCTCCTACGAGCAGTACTTC,CASSYRSPSYEQYF
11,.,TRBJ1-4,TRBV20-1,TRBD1,TGCAGTGCTAGAGTTGGGACAGAACTGTTTTTT,CSARVGTELFF
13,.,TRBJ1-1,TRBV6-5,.,TGTGCCAGCAAAGACAGGAGAAACACTGAAGCTTTCTTT,CASKDRRNTEAFF
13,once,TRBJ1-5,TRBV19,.,TGTGCCAGTAGGATGTCAGGGGATCAGCCCCAGCATTTT,CASRMSGDQPQHF
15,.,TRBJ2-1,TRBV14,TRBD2,TGTGCCAGCACCACTAGCGGGGCTCCCTACAATGAGCAGTTCTTC,CASTTSGAPYNEQFF
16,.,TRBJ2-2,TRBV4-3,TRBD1,TGCGCCAGCAGCCCGCAGGGACAGACGAACACCGGGGAGCTGTTTTTT,CASSPQGQTNTGELFF
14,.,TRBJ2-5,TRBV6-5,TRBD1,TGTGCCAGCAAAAAGACAGGGGCCGGGGAGACCCAGTACTTC,CASKKTGAGETQYF
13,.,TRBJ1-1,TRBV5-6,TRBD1,TGTGCCAGCACCGTTACGCCGGACAGGGGGACTTTCTTT,CASTVTPDRGTFF
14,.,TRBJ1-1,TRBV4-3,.,TGCGCCAGCAGCCCTCAGCGTTTGAACACTGAAGCTTTCTTT,CASSPQRLNTEAFF
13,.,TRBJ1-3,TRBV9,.,TGTGCCAGCAGCGGTGGACAGGGAAACACCATATATTTT,CASSGGQGNTIYF
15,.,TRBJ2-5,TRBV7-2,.,TGTGCCAGCAGCCCTTCAGCTACCGCTCAAGAGACCCAGTACTTC,CASSPSATAQETQYF
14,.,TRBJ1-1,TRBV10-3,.,TGTGCCATCAGTGAGTCAGCAGTAATCACTGAAGCTTTCTTT,CAISESAVITEAFF
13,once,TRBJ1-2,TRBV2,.,TGTGCCAGCAGTGACGACAGAAACTATGGCTACACCTTC,CASSDDRNYGYTF
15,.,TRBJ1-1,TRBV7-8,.,TGTGCCAGCAGCCCTCGTTCGGGAACGAACACTGAAGCTTTCTTT,CASSPRSGTNTEAFF
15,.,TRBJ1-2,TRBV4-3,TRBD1,TGCGCCAGCAGCCAAGGGACAGGGGGCGGCTATGGCTACACCTTC,CASSQGTGGGYGYTF
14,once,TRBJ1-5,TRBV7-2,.,TGTGCCAGCAGCTTAGGGGACGGGAATCAGCCCCAGCATTTT,CASSLGDGNQPQHF
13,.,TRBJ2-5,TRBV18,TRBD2,TGTGCCAGCACCACTAGCGGGGAAGAGACCCAGTACTTC,CASTTSGEETQYF